A selection of T cell receptor beta chains follows, all from one sample in a study of cytomegalovirus exposure and HLA in healthy donors. Method: immunoSEQ multiplex PCR; TCRdb's copy keeps in-frame clones and lacks some. In the table there are about 150,000 clones, around 75% of which are singletons. Input material: PBMCs. The receptors were sampled from a human donor in good health. Both conserved end residues are part of each CDR3. A D gene is named only where the DNA matches it firmly. Size values are once, few and many counts, or a class for expanded clones, and some rows have none.

few	NA	TRBV5-1	TRBJ2-1	CASSLVREDEQFF	TGCGCCAGCAGCTTGGTTCGGGAAGATGAGCAGTTCTTC
NA	NA	TRBV27	TRBJ2-7	CASSPHASGSYEQYF	TGTGCCAGCAGCCCCCACGCAAGCGGGTCTTACGAGCAGTACTTC
NA	TRBD1	TRBV27	TRBJ2-3	CASTNRQGWTDTQYF	TGTGCCAGCACCAATAGACAGGGTTGGACAGATACGCAGTATTTT
NA	NA	TRBV5-1	TRBJ2-2	CASTPGQRDTGELFF	TGCGCCAGCACCCCGGGACAGCGGGACACCGGGGAGCTGTTTTTT
NA	NA	TRBV10-1	TRBJ1-1	CASSESTGKNTEAFF	TGCGCCAGCAGTGAGAGTACAGGGAAGAACACTGAAGCTTTCTTT
NA	NA	TRBV2	TRBJ1-6	CASRTGPNSPLHF	TGTGCCAGCCGTACAGGGCCGAATTCACCCCTCCACTTT
NA	NA	TRBV7-8	TRBJ2-1	CASSSGNYNEQFF	TGTGCCAGCAGCTCAGGGAACTACAATGAGCAGTTCTTC
NA	NA	TRBV6-1	TRBJ1-2	CASSETGNYGYPF	TGTGCCAGCAGTGAAACAGGAAACTATGGCTACCCCTTC
NA	TRBD2	TRBV4-1	TRBJ2-2	CASSQVAGVSTGELFF	TGCGCCAGCAGCCAAGTTGCGGGGGTGTCCACCGGGGAGCTGTTTTTT
NA	TRBD1	TRBV28	TRBJ1-1	CASRIAGGLANTEAFF	TGTGCCAGCAGGATAGCAGGGGGCCTCGCGAACACTGAAGCTTTCTTT
NA	TRBD1	TRBV27	TRBJ1-4	CASRDRGNEKLFF	TGTGCCAGCAGGGACAGGGGGAATGAAAAACTGTTTTTT
NA	TRBD2	TRBV14	TRBJ2-1	CASSQVVAGGPGEQFF	TGTGCCAGCAGCCAGGTCGTAGCGGGGGGGCCAGGTGAGCAGTTCTTC
few	TRBD1	TRBV28	TRBJ2-7	CASSFDQDGTGSYEQYF	TGTGCCAGCAGTTTTGACCAGGACGGGACAGGGTCCTACGAGCAGTACTTC
NA	TRBD1	TRBV18	TRBJ1-6	CASSPGDRSNSPLHF	TGTGCCAGCTCACCGGGGGACAGATCCAATTCACCCCTCCACTTT
few	TRBD1	TRBV7-9	TRBJ1-4	CASSGDRAKLFF	TGTGCCAGCAGCGGGGACAGGGCAAAACTGTTTTTT
NA	NA	TRBV9	TRBJ2-1	CASSAGGGSYNEQFF	TGTGCCAGCAGCGCGGGGGGCGGGAGCTACAATGAGCAGTTCTTC
NA	NA	TRBV28	TRBJ1-1	CASSSPQINEAFF	TGTGCCAGCAGTTCACCCCAGATAAATGAAGCTTTCTTT
NA	TRBD1	TRBV10-3	TRBJ1-4	CAISRGQGGEKLFF	TGTGCCATCAGCCGGGGACAGGGCGGTGAAAAACTGTTTTTT
NA	NA	TRBV6-5	TRBJ2-2	CASSYALTVNTGELFF	TGTGCCAGCAGTTACGCCTTGACAGTTAACACCGGGGAGCTGTTTTTT
NA	NA	TRBV5-4	TRBJ2-3	CASSLGNRVADTQYF	TGTGCCAGCAGCTTGGGTAACCGCGTCGCAGATACGCAGTATTTT
few	NA	TRBV7-9	TRBJ2-5	CASSSSLRETQYF	TGTGCCAGCAGCTCAAGTCTTCGGGAGACCCAGTACTTC
few	NA	TRBV30	TRBJ1-1	CAWSGQFDTEAFF	TGTGCCTGGAGTGGACAATTCGACACTGAAGCTTTCTTT
NA	TRBD1	TRBV28	TRBJ1-2	CASSFTAGGRGYTF	TGTGCCAGCAGTTTTACCGCAGGGGGTCGTGGCTACACCTTC
NA	NA	TRBV6-1	TRBJ2-1	CASSGRGRSSSYNEQFF	TGTGCCAGCAGTGGGAGAGGGCGGTCTAGCTCCTACAATGAGCAGTTCTTC
NA	TRBD1	TRBV7-2	TRBJ2-7	CASSLRTGGIHEQYF	TGTGCCAGCAGCTTAAGGACAGGGGGCATCCACGAGCAGTACTTC
NA	NA	TRBV5-4	TRBJ2-7	CASSRRLGAYEQYF	TGTGCCAGCAGTAGAAGACTCGGGGCCTACGAGCAGTACTTC
NA	NA	TRBV7-9	TRBJ1-1	CASSLGPGYILEAFF	TGTGCCAGCAGCTTGGGCCCAGGGTACATCCTTGAAGCTTTCTTT
NA	TRBD1	TRBV18	TRBJ1-5	CASSPGTAHSNQPQHF	TGTGCCAGCTCACCCGGGACAGCCCATAGCAATCAGCCCCAGCATTTT
NA	TRBD2	TRBV7-9	TRBJ2-1	CSSSLDSGRENEQFF	TGTTCCAGCAGCTTGGATAGCGGGAGAGAAAATGAGCAGTTCTTC
NA	NA	TRBV15	TRBJ2-3	CATSEKAGYTDTQYF	TGTGCCACCAGCGAGAAGGCGGGATACACAGATACGCAGTATTTT
NA	NA	TRBV9	TRBJ2-1	CASSVTKADNEQFF	TGTGCCAGCAGCGTAACCAAAGCGGACAATGAGCAGTTCTTC
NA	NA	TRBV4-3	TRBJ2-3	CASSQDFTGFTDTQYF	TGCGCCAGCAGCCAAGATTTCACGGGATTCACAGATACGCAGTATTTT
NA	TRBD2	TRBV5-4	TRBJ2-1	CASSLELAGVSSYNEQFF	TGTGCCAGCAGCTTGGAACTAGCGGGGGTCAGCTCCTACAATGAGCAGTTCTTC
NA	TRBD2	TRBV4-1	TRBJ2-7	CASSPDTSAEQYF	TGCGCCAGCAGCCCAGACACTAGCGCCGAGCAGTACTTC
NA	NA	TRBV29-1	TRBJ2-5	CSVAPGVTLETQYF	TGCAGCGTTGCCCCAGGGGTCACCCTAGAGACCCAGTACTTC
few	NA	TRBV27	TRBJ2-2	CASSYPSGELFF	TGTGCCAGCAGCTACCCTTCCGGGGAGCTGTTTTTT
NA	NA	TRBV10-3	TRBJ2-1	CAISGPSGNEQFF	TGTGCCATCAGTGGTCCTTCCGGCAATGAGCAGTTCTTC
NA	TRBD2	TRBV7-6	TRBJ2-7	CASSLEGTSYEQYF	TGTGCCAGCAGCTTAGAAGGGACTAGCTACGAGCAGTACTTC
NA	TRBD1	TRBV5-6	TRBJ1-3	CASSLLTGGTGNTIYF	TGTGCCAGCAGCTTGTTGACAGGGGGAACTGGAAACACCATATATTTT
NA	TRBD2	TRBV30	TRBJ2-5	CAEGTSSFQETQYF	TGTGCCGAGGGGACTAGCTCATTCCAAGAGACCCAGTACTTC
NA	TRBD2	TRBV27	TRBJ2-3	CASTPEGWGGVTDTQYF	TGTGCCAGCACCCCAGAGGGATGGGGGGGAGTCACAGATACGCAGTATTTT
NA	TRBD2	TRBV4-2	TRBJ2-7	CASSQGLLAGRSYEQYF	TGTGCCAGCAGCCAAGGGCTCCTAGCGGGGAGGTCCTACGAGCAGTACTTC
few	TRBD1	TRBV4-2	TRBJ2-7	CASSQGGQGSEQYF	TGTGCCAGCAGCCAGGGGGGACAGGGGTCCGAGCAGTACTTC
NA	NA	TRBV4-2	TRBJ2-3	CASSQKLVTDTQYF	TGTGCCAGCAGCCAAAAACTTGTAACAGATACGCAGTATTTT
NA	NA	TRBV5-8	TRBJ1-1	CASSLRGQNTEAFF	TGTGCCAGCAGCTTGCGGGGACAGAACACTGAAGCTTTCTTT
NA	TRBD1	TRBV6-6	TRBJ1-2	CASSYARGRSYGYTF	TGTGCCAGCAGTTACGCCAGGGGGCGTAGCTATGGCTACACCTTC
NA	TRBD2	TRBV6-4	TRBJ2-7	CASSVKGLASGSSHAEQYF	TGTGCCAGCAGTGTAAAGGGACTGGCTAGCGGGAGTTCCCACGCCGAGCAGTACTTC
NA	NA	TRBV2	TRBJ1-2	CASRGAVGYTF	TGTGCCAGCAGAGGGGCGGTTGGCTACACCTTC
NA	NA	TRBV4-1	TRBJ2-6	CASSQLGAGANVLTF	TGCGCCAGCAGCCAATTAGGGGCTGGGGCCAACGTCCTGACTTTC
NA	NA	TRBV5-3	TRBJ2-7	CARSWKMEDGPYEQYF	TGTGCCAGAAGCTGGAAGATGGAGGACGGCCCCTACGAGCAGTACTTC
NA	NA	TRBV6-1	TRBJ2-7	CASSSVHNYEQYF	TGTGCCAGCAGCTCGGTACACAACTACGAGCAGTACTTC
few	NA	TRBV7-9	TRBJ2-7	CASSPLYEQYF	TGTGCCAGCAGCCCGTTATACGAGCAGTACTTC
few	TRBD1	TRBV4-1	TRBJ1-5	CASSQGTGSRPQHF	TGCGCCAGCAGCCAAGGGACAGGGTCTCGGCCCCAGCATTTT
once	NA	TRBV4-2	TRBJ2-1	CASSQEGAPSSYNEQFF	TGTGCCAGCAGCCAGGAAGGGGCCCCGAGCTCCTACAATGAGCAGTTCTTC
NA	NA	TRBV11-2	TRBJ2-7	CASSFYSGSSYEQYF	TGTGCCAGCAGCTTTTATAGCGGAAGCTCCTACGAGCAGTACTTC